The clone carrying this T cell receptor (beta chain) has a handful of counts. TCRdb's table, derived via immunoSEQ multiplex PCR, lists solely in-frame clones and lacks some. The data show roughly 250,000 clones, more than 65% seen once. The CDR3 runs 15 residues. In germline, CDR1 is MGHRA, CDR2 YSYEKL. Trimming stripped 2 bases from V and 2 bases from J, with 10 bases between. This specimen belongs to a study of blood T cell repertoires in COVID-19. At the level of the study: There were acute and convalescent COVID-19 samples, and they came from the United States, Italy and Spain.

The sample consisted of peripheral blood. This sequence was found in a woman between 40 and 50 years old with active or convalescent COVID-19. This chain uses TRBV4-1 with TRBJ2-1; D is possibly TRBD2 (5 bases). CDR3 region: CASSQTRFTYNEQFF. In DNA, the CDR3 is TGCGCCAGCAGCCAAACTAGGTTCACCTACAATGAGCAGTTCTTC.